This is a list of T cell receptor beta chains from one sample in a study of post-analysis software for immune sequencing data. In TCRdb, the PCR reads were re-called with MiXCR into one record per CDR3 protein. The sample includes some 890,000 distinct CDR3 sequences, approximately 53% seen only once; the top ten take about 4.5%. Input material: blood. The receptors stem from a girl aged 10-17 years with multiple sclerosis. Both conserved end residues are part of each CDR3. A D gene is named only where the DNA matches it firmly. Expanded clones get a size class; other rows say once, few or many, or leave the size out.

j_gene | abundance | v_gene | d_gene | CDR3nt | CDR3aa
TRBJ2-7 | - | TRBV20-1 | TRBD2 | TGCAGTGCTAGGTTCAGAGCGGGAGGGAGCGAGCAGTACTTC | CSARFRAGGSEQYF
TRBJ2-4 | - | TRBV4-1 | TRBD2 | TGCGCCAGCAGCCAAGAAGGAGGCCTAGCGGGAGGTAAAAACATTCAGTACTTC | CASSQEGGLAGGKNIQYF
TRBJ1-1 | - | TRBV11-2 | - | TGTGCCAGCAGCTTAAGTCCGGGGGATTCGGGTACTGAAGCTTTCTTT | CASSLSPGDSGTEAFF
TRBJ2-3 | - | TRBV29-1 | - | TGCAGCGTTTCGGGGGGCTCGGCTAGCACAGATACGCAGTATTTT | CSVSGGSASTDTQYF
TRBJ1-2 | - | TRBV3-1 | - | TGTGCCAGCAGCCAAGATCCCAGGATCTATGGCTACACCTTC | CASSQDPRIYGYTF
TRBJ2-3 | few | TRBV20-1 | - | TGCAGTGCTACGGTGACTAGCACAGATACGCAGTATTTT | CSATVTSTDTQYF
TRBJ2-5 | - | TRBV20-1 | TRBD2 | TGCAGTGCTAGAGATCCCTTCTTTCTGGCGGGGGATGTAGAGACCCAGTACTTC | CSARDPFFLAGDVETQYF
TRBJ2-1 | - | TRBV11-3 | - | TGTGCCAGCAGATTAGGCCCCGGTGAGCAGTTCTTC | CASRLGPGEQFF
TRBJ2-5 | - | TRBV7-9 | TRBD2 | TGTGCCAGCAGCTGGGGACTAGCGGAACGTATGGAGACCCAGTACTTC | CASSWGLAERMETQYF
TRBJ2-1 | few | TRBV5-1 | - | TGCGCCAGCAGCTTGGAAAGGTCGAATGAGCAGTTCTTC | CASSLERSNEQFF
TRBJ2-7 | - | TRBV29-1 | - | TGCAGCGTCAGTGGGCCCTACGAGCAGTACTTC | CSVSGPYEQYF
TRBJ2-1 | - | TRBV5-5 | TRBD2 | TGTGCCAGCAGGTGGACTAGCGGGGCTAACAATGAGCAGTTCTTC | CASRWTSGANNEQFF
TRBJ1-2 | - | TRBV9 | - | TGTGCCAGCAGCGTAGCAATGGGGCTCAAAGGCTACACCTTC | CASSVAMGLKGYTF
TRBJ2-7 | - | TRBV20-1 | TRBD2 | TGCAGTGCTAGAATCGGACTAGCGGGCTCCTACGAGCAGTACTTC | CSARIGLAGSYEQYF
TRBJ2-1 | few | TRBV20-1 | - | TGCAGTGCTAGTGCCGGCTCCTACAATGAGCAGTTCTTC | CSASAGSYNEQFF
TRBJ2-5 | - | TRBV4-3 | - | TGCGCCAGCAGCCAAGGACCGACAGGGGAGGGGGAGACCCAGTACTTC | CASSQGPTGEGETQYF
TRBJ1-5 | few | TRBV10-3 | - | TGTGCCATCAGTACAGGTGACACGTCAGATAATCAGCCCCAGCATTTT | CAISTGDTSDNQPQHF
TRBJ2-7 | - | TRBV20-1 | - | TGCAGTGCTAGTTGGGGACTCCCCTACGAGCAGTACTTC | CSASWGLPYEQYF
TRBJ1-2 | - | TRBV9 | - | TGTGCCAGCAGCGTAAATAACGTATGGTATGGCTACACCTTC | CASSVNNVWYGYTF
TRBJ2-7 | - | TRBV20-1 | TRBD2 | TGCAGTGCTACCATAGCGGGAGTAGGTCGCGAGCAGTACTTC | CSATIAGVGREQYF
TRBJ1-2 | - | TRBV3-1 | - | TGTGCCAGCAGCTGGCGCGGGGGCGCGTCTAACTATGGCTACACCTTC | CASSWRGGASNYGYTF
TRBJ2-5 | - | TRBV2 | - | TGTGCCAGCAGGGGGAGGTGGGAGCAGTACTTC | CASRGRWEQYF
TRBJ2-5 | - | TRBV20-1 | - | TGCAGTGCTAGTCCTCAGGTCCGGCCGCCAGAGACCCAGTACTTC | CSASPQVRPPETQYF
TRBJ2-3 | - | TRBV20-1 | - | TGCAGTGCTAGTCGTCTTTACACAGATACGCAGTATTTT | CSASRLYTDTQYF
TRBJ2-3 | - | TRBV4-1 | - | TGCGCCAGCAGCCAATTCGGTCAGGGGATTTATACGCAGTATTTT | CASSQFGQGIYTQYF
TRBJ2-3 | few | TRBV12-3/TRBV12-4 | TRBD1 | TGTGCCAGCAGAACCCGGATCCTCAGGGACAGGGACGACACAGATACGCAGTATTTT | CASRTRILRDRDDTDTQYF
TRBJ1-2 | - | TRBV29-1 | TRBD1 | TGCAGCGTCCGACAGGGCTCGGACTATGGCTACACCTTC | CSVRQGSDYGYTF
TRBJ2-1 | few | TRBV6-2/TRBV6-3 | TRBD1 | TGTGCCAGCAGCCTAACGTATGACAGGGTATACAATGAGCAGTTCTTC | CASSLTYDRVYNEQFF
TRBJ1-1 | few | TRBV24-1 | - | TGTGCCACCAGTGCCCGGGGGGGAACTGAAGCTTTCTTT | CATSARGGTEAFF
TRBJ2-7 | - | TRBV27 | - | TGTGCCAGCAGTTTATGGGGATCGAACGAGCAGTACTTC | CASSLWGSNEQYF
TRBJ2-7 | - | TRBV12-3/TRBV12-4 | - | TGTGCCAGCAGCCTTTCCTCCAGTGGTTGGGCGGCCTACGAGCAGTACTTC | CASSLSSSGWAAYEQYF
TRBJ1-1 | - | TRBV20-1 | - | TGCAGTGCTATACCCCACAGGGATCCGGCGAACACTGAAGCTTTCTTT | CSAIPHRDPANTEAFF
TRBJ2-7 | few | TRBV20-1 | - | TGCAGCATGCGGGGCAGCAACTACGAGCAGTACTTC | CSMRGSNYEQYF
TRBJ2-2 | - | TRBV15 | - | TGTGCCACCAGCAGAGATCTATGGGGTTCCGGGGAGCTGTTTTTT | CATSRDLWGSGELFF
TRBJ2-5 | - | TRBV5-1 | - | TGCGCCAGCAGCTTGTTGACAAGCGCACAAGAGACCCAGTACTTC | CASSLLTSAQETQYF
TRBJ2-5 | - | TRBV20-1 | TRBD1 | TGCAGTGCTACCGGGACAGCCCAAGAGACCCAGTACTTC | CSATGTAQETQYF
TRBJ1-2 | few | TRBV6-5 | TRBD1 | TGTGCCAGCAACGAACAGGGGGCGGACTATGGCTACACCTTC | CASNEQGADYGYTF
TRBJ2-5 | - | TRBV29-1 | - | TGCAGCGGCATCCCGGGTTCCGCACTCCGGGAGACCCAGTACTTC | CSGIPGSALRETQYF
TRBJ1-2 | few | TRBV12-3/TRBV12-4 | - | TGTGCCAGCACCCTACCCCCTCCCTGGGATGGCTACACCTTC | CASTLPPPWDGYTF
TRBJ2-5 | - | TRBV5-1 | - | TGCGCCAGCAGCTTGGGAGGGGCCGCGGATCAAGAGACCCAGTACTTC | CASSLGGAADQETQYF
TRBJ1-2 | few | TRBV4-2 | - | TGTGCCAGCATATCTCGGTCAGCGCCAGGGACAAACTATGGCTACACCTTC | CASISRSAPGTNYGYTF
TRBJ1-1 | - | TRBV5-1 | - | TGCGCCAGCAGCGCTCGACAGGTTTTAAGGGGCACTGAAGCTTTCTTT | CASSARQVLRGTEAFF
TRBJ2-7 | - | TRBV7-9 | - | TGTGCCAGCAGCTTAGCCGGGGCCGGGTCCTACTCCTACGAGCAGTACTTC | CASSLAGAGSYSYEQYF
TRBJ2-1 | - | TRBV29-1 | TRBD1 | TGCAGCGTTGGACAGGGGGTCCCCTACAATGAGCAGTTCTTC | CSVGQGVPYNEQFF
TRBJ2-1 | - | TRBV29-1 | TRBD2 | TGCAGCGTTGAAGATAGTAGCGGGAGGGGAAAGAGGTCCTACAATGAGCAGTTCTTC | CSVEDSSGRGKRSYNEQFF
TRBJ2-2 | - | TRBV7-8 | TRBD1 | TGTGCCAGCAGCCAACACAGGGGGCATACCGGGGAGCTGTTTTTT | CASSQHRGHTGELFF
TRBJ1-5 | - | TRBV5-1 | TRBD1 | TGCGCCAGCAGTAGTACAGGGGGACTCAATCAGCCCCAGCATTTT | CASSSTGGLNQPQHF
TRBJ1-5 | - | TRBV7-8 | - | TGTGCCAGCAGCCCTACCCTGCTCAGGGGCAGAAGCAATCAGCCCCAGCATTTT | CASSPTLLRGRSNQPQHF
TRBJ1-5 | - | TRBV10-3 | - | TGTGCCATCAGTGAGTCGATTGTCAAGAGCAATCAGCCCCAGCATTTT | CAISESIVKSNQPQHF
TRBJ2-6 | many | TRBV4-2 | - | TGTGCCAGCAGCCAAGAGGGGGCAAGGGCCAACGTCCTGACTTTC | CASSQEGARANVLTF
TRBJ2-7 | - | TRBV30 | - | TGTGCCTGGTGGGACGGGTTCGACGAGCAGTACTTC | CAWWDGFDEQYF
TRBJ1-2 | - | TRBV25-1 | - | TGTGCCAGCAGTGTACCGAGTCCCCCCGGGCGGCATGGCTACACCTTC | CASSVPSPPGRHGYTF
TRBJ2-1 | few | TRBV4-1 | - | TGCGCCAGCAGCCAAGGGCCAGGGGTCTACAATGAGCAGTTCTTC | CASSQGPGVYNEQFF
TRBJ1-1 | - | TRBV29-1 | TRBD1 | TGCAGCGCACTATCGGGACAGACTTACACTGAAGCTTTCTTT | CSALSGQTYTEAFF
TRBJ2-7 | - | TRBV12-3/TRBV12-4 | - | TGTGCCAGCAGCCCCCAACCTTACGAGCAGTACTTC | CASSPQPYEQYF
TRBJ2-7 | few | TRBV29-1 | TRBD2 | TGCAGCGTTATAACTAGCGGGAGCTACGAGCAGTACTTC | CSVITSGSYEQYF
TRBJ1-2 | - | TRBV20-1 | TRBD1 | TGCAGTGCCTTAGGGGGCGCGGGCTATGGCTACACCTTC | CSALGGAGYGYTF
TRBJ2-1 | few | TRBV12-3/TRBV12-4 | TRBD2 | TGTGCCAGCAGTTTAGGTGCTCGCGGGGGATTGAACAATGAGCAGTTCTTC | CASSLGARGGLNNEQFF
TRBJ1-2 | few | TRBV10-3 | - | TGTGCCATCAGTGGTGGAGACAGGACCAGCTATGGCTACACCTTC | CAISGGDRTSYGYTF
TRBJ2-3 | - | TRBV20-1 | TRBD1 | TGCAGTGCTAGAGATGTGGGACAGGGACGCGATACGCAGTATTTT | CSARDVGQGRDTQYF